This T cell receptor (beta chain) was found in a study of circulating tumor DNA in untreated peripheral T-cell lymphoma. General study findings and limits: In about 70% of patients, tumor-specific clonotypes were identified.

Before treatment, baseline tumor tissue was collected for sequencing. Germline values: CDR1 ENHRY, CDR2 SYGVKD. There are 14 residues in the CDR3. The V and J ends lost 0 bases and 7 bases respectively, with 10 bases between them. A note on this clone: Its matching antigen is unknown.

Only in-frame clones appear in the TCRdb table, and some are missing; sequencing was by immunoSEQ multiplex PCR. This table holds thousands of clones, roughly 80% found once. The receptor comes from a human donor with peripheral T-cell lymphoma. The sample was tumor tissue. This rearrangement joins TRBV10-3 to TRBJ1-5; D is unresolved. The CDR3 DNA is TGTGCCATCAGTGAGTCGGCCTCCGCCCAGCCCCAGCATTTT. This translates into CAISESASAQPQHF.